Sequencing of this TCR beta chain was carried out in a study of fetal regulatory T cell absence and autoimmunity. Background on the study: The IPEX patients lacked clinical diabetes but had exocrine pancreas autoimmunity.

This CDR3 is 16 amino acids long. Trimming removed 3 bases from V and 0 bases from J, with 9 bases in between. Germline-derived CDR1 and CDR2 are SGHVS and FNYEAQ. Sequencing was at survey level. The repertoire was sequenced with immunoSEQ multiplex PCR; TCRdb's copy has only in-frame clones and lacks some. The table shows about 43,000 clones, with about four fifths occurring only once. Material for sequencing was cord blood. This clonotype originated in a newborn boy with IPEX syndrome. The chain carries TRBV7-6 and TRBJ1-6; D gene unclear. CDR3 in amino acids: CASSFGVSSYNSPLHF. The CDR3 nucleotides are TGTGCCAGCAGCTTTGGGGTGAGCTCCTATAATTCACCCCTCCACTTT.